The 14 T cell receptor beta chains below were found in one sample sequenced in a study of T cell repertoires in cytomegalovirus infection. Via MiXCR, TCRdb re-called the reads, giving one row per CDR3 protein. The data show 350,000 to 500,000 distinct CDR3 sequences, 30% to 40% seen once. The source material was PBMCs. These receptors all come from a human donor in good health (CMV status not recorded). Some clones in this sample may be carry-over from other donors' samples.

This clonotype was counted between two and nine times. The rearrangement links TRBV4-1 to TRBJ1-2, with a tentative D call TRBD1 (5 bases). There are 14 residues in the CDR3. V was shortened by 3 bases and J by 0 bases, with 8 bases between the two germline ends. CDR1 MGHRA and CDR2 YSYEKL come from the germline V gene. CDR3 sequence reads: CASSQGPSNYGYTF. CDR3 nucleotides: TGCGCCAGCAGCCAGGGGCCCTCTAACTATGGCTACACCTTC.

In regard to this clonotype: The conserved final phenylalanine or tryptophan is absent from the CDR3, which likely points to a read error. The DNA is omitted, as the CDR3 cannot be located on it reliably, and the CDR3 follows TCRdb's listing. This chain joins TRBV7-2 and TRBJ2-1; the table's D call TRBD1 went unverified against the DNA. The germline V gene has CDR1 SGHTA and CDR2 FQGNSA. The CDR3 spans 12 residues, counting both ends. CDR3 in amino acids: CASSLGGYEQLL.

This chain connects TRBV19 to TRBJ2-7; 7 positions match TRBD1. The V and J ends lost 5 bases and 2 bases, in that order; junction bases with no gene match: 12. This CDR3 has 16 amino acids. Germline loops: CDR1 LNHDA, CDR2 SQIVND (reference sequence). The CDR3 is CASSPRALTGAYEQYF. CDR3 DNA: TGTGCCAGTAGTCCAAGGGCCCTCACAGGGGCCTACGAGCAGTACTTC.

This clonotype was seen once. V and J are TRBV19 and TRBJ1-5; D is undetermined. Germline V CDR1 and CDR2: LNHDA, SQIVND (reference sequence). Deletions cut 8 bases from V and 4 bases from J, with 9 bases between. The CDR3 covers 12 residues. DNA for the CDR3: TGTGCCAGTGGATTGTGGAATCAGCCCCAGCATTTT. The encoded protein is CASGLWNQPQHF. Full variable domain (outside the CDR3, taken from reference TRBV19 and TRBJ1-5): DGGITQSPKYLFRKEGQNVTLSCEQNLNHDAMYWYRQDPGQGLRLIYYSQIVNDFQKGDIAEGYSVSREKKESFPLTVTSAQKNPTAFYLCASGLWNQPQHFGDGTRLSIL.

The table lists this clonotype with many counts. The chain has TRBV10-3 and TRBJ2-7, with 7 bases lining up with TRBD1. The CDR3 contains 14 residues. The germline CDR1 and CDR2 sequences are ENHRY and SYGVKD. The V and J ends lost 7 bases and 5 bases, in that order; junction bases with no gene match: 11. The CDR3 here is CAIKGDSFLNEQYF. DNA of the CDR3: TGTGCCATCAAAGGGGACAGCTTTTTGAACGAGCAGTACTTC.

V gene TRBV7-9 combines with J gene TRBJ2-5; a weak D match, TRBD1 (6 bases). The CDR3 spans 14 residues. Germline V gene lookup returns CDR1 SEHNR and CDR2 FQNEAQ (reference sequence). Trimming took off 4 bases at V and 1 base at J, with 10 bases between the two ends. The CDR3 DNA sequence: TGTGCCAGCAGCTCCCAGGGGCCCCAAGAGACCCAGTACTTC. Encoded protein: CASSSQGPQETQYF.

This chain links TRBV5-4 with TRBJ1-6, with 8 bases matching TRBD1. Unmatched junction bases numbered 8, after V lost 4 bases and J lost 8 bases. Germline CDR1 reads SGHNT; CDR2 reads YYREEE (reference sequence). This CDR3 spans 15 amino acids. The CDR3, as DNA: TGTGCCAGCAGCCAAGCGGACAGGGATTATTCACCCCTCCACTTT. Its translation is CASSQADRDYSPLHF.

V gene TRBV6-2 or TRBV6-3 combines with J gene TRBJ2-1; 9 bases agree with TRBD1. The CDR3 spans 17 residues. The germline CDR1 and CDR2 sequences are MNHEY and SVGEGT. With V trimmed by 6 bases and J by 8 bases, 17 bases remained unmatched. The chain's CDR3 is CASSSGRTGQGYDEQFF. CDR3 coding DNA: TGTGCCAGCAGCTCCGGACGGACGGGACAGGGATATGATGAGCAGTTCTTC.

The chain recombines TRBV6-5 with TRBJ2-7; TRBD1 matches 7 bases. J gave up 2 bases and V 6 bases, and 10 bases lay outside the gene matches. CDR1 and CDR2 (germline): MNHEY, SVGAGI. The CDR3 spans 15 residues. CDR3 DNA: TGTGCCAGCAGAATCTCGGGACAGATCCCCTACGAGCAGTACTTC. Translated: CASRISGQIPYEQYF.

This clonotype appeared a single time. The gene calls are TRBV7-2 and TRBJ2-1; 8 bases agree with TRBD2. CDR3 length: 15 residues. Germline CDR1 and CDR2: SGHTA and FQGNSA. The J segment lost 14 bases and the V segment lost 1 base, leaving 13 bases of the junction unmatched. The CDR3 nucleotides are TGTGCCAGCAGCTTAGTAGGGGGACTAGGGTTGGAGAAGTTCTTC. Amino acids: CASSLVGGLGLEKFF.

The CDR3 coding sequence is TGTGCCAGCAGCTTAGTAGGACTAGCGTACGGGCACGAGACCCAGTACTTC. Translating it yields CASSLVGLAYGHETQYF. V is TRBV11-2 and J is TRBJ2-5; 9 nucleotides line up with TRBD2. The CDR3 runs 17 residues. The ends lost 1 base at V and 5 bases at J; junction bases unmatched: 11. Germline CDR1 is SGHAT and CDR2 is FQNNGV. Filled out from reference TRBV11-2 and TRBJ2-5, the complete variable domain reads EAGVAQSPRYKIIEKRQSVAFWCNPISGHATLYWYQQILGQGPKLLIQFQNNGVVDDSQLPKDRFSAERLKGVDSTLKIQPAKLEDSAVYLCASSLVGLAYGHETQYFGPGTRLLVL.

This clonotype was detected a few times. This chain links TRBV6-2 or TRBV6-3 with TRBJ1-1; no firm D call. The germline CDR1 and CDR2 sequences are MNHEY and SVGEGT. The CDR3 consists of 14 residues. Between the trimmed V and J ends, which lost 8 bases and 0 bases, there was a span of 13 bases. CDR3 sequence: CASRDPDMNTEAFF. Written as DNA, the CDR3 is TGTGCCAGCCGTGACCCTGACATGAACACTGAAGCTTTCTTT.

This clonotype was seen many times. J is TRBJ2-1 and V is TRBV27; 11 bases align to TRBD2. The CDR3 consists of 17 residues. Germline V gives CDR1 MNHEY, CDR2 SMNVEV (reference sequence). The ends lost 3 bases at V and 9 bases at J; junction bases unmatched: 13. This CDR3 reads CASSLIHSGGAGGEQFF. The CDR3 DNA reads as TGTGCCAGCAGTTTGATCCATAGCGGGGGGGCCGGGGGTGAGCAGTTCTTC.

The chain has TRBV20-1 and TRBJ2-6, with D possibly being TRBD1 or TRBD2 (5 bases each). The CDR3 runs to 14 residues. Germline CDR1 and CDR2: DFQATT and SNEGSKA (reference sequence). The V and J ends lost 6 bases and 0 bases respectively, with 9 bases between them. The CDR3 reads CSARGVSGANVLTF. Here the CDR3 DNA reads TGCAGTGCCCGAGGGGTCTCTGGGGCCAACGTCCTGACTTTC.